The clone carrying this TCR beta chain was recorded at least ten times. Antigen specificity is unknown. Each diagnosis drew on symptoms, thyroxine, TRAb, thyroid ultrasound and orbital computed tomography findings. This sample stems from a study of T cells in Graves' hyperthyroidism and ophthalmopathy. The wider study: Peripheral blood was obtained at initial diagnosis, preceding any treatment. General observations from the study: Most thyroid clonotypes that were expanded above 0.001 also turned up in blood.

RNA transcripts yielded amplified TCR beta CDR3 regions. RT-PCR in the first round (using the HTBI primer set) targeted the TCR CDR3. From the multiplex PCR reads, TCRdb called clonotypes with MiXCR, one entry per CDR3 protein. The sample holds 400,000 to 550,000 distinct CDR3 sequences, roughly a quarter seen once. The clonotype comes from a woman aged 30 to 39 with Graves' ophthalmopathy. What was sequenced was blood.

As DNA, the CDR3 is TGTGCCAGCAGTCCAACAACAGGGGCAGGAAGTACTGAAGCTTTCTTT. It translates to CASSPTTGAGSTEAFF. The rearrangement uses TRBV6-1 and TRBJ1-1; TRBD1 agrees at 7 bases. Losses at the gene ends were 5 bases for V and 5 bases for J; bases not matched to a gene: 14. The CDR3 contains 16 residues. CDR1 is MNHNS and CDR2 is SASEGT in the germline V gene.